This TCR beta chain was captured in a study of blood T cell repertoires in COVID-19. Overall study: Samples came from the United States, Italy and Spain, spanning acute and convalescent COVID-19. T cells, B-cell-depleted T cells, or PBMCs provided the cDNA or gDNA that served as material.

Profiling relied on immunoSEQ multiplex PCR, and the TCRdb table lists in-frame clones only, not all of them. This sample carries 60,000 to 85,000 clones, around 85% of them seen once, and the ten largest clones take around 4.4%. The ends lost 3 bases at V and 6 bases at J; junction bases unmatched: 3. The length of the CDR3 is 13 residues. The germline V gene encodes CDR1 SGHDT and CDR2 YYEEEE. This chain joins TRBV5-6 and TRBJ1-1; 9 nucleotides match TRBD1. Sequencing was done on a sample of peripheral blood. This receptor was obtained from a man aged 45-65 years with active COVID-19. CDR3 in amino acids: CASSSWDRAEAFF. Here the CDR3 DNA reads TGTGCCAGCAGCTCCTGGGACAGGGCTGAAGCTTTCTTT.